This entry is about one T cell receptor beta chain. Antigen specificity is unknown. The data stem from a study of T cell responses to AZD1222 COVID-19 vaccine. Across the whole study: Some second doses came at about 4 weeks and others at about 12 weeks; these were pooled. Broader study findings: Nearly half of spike-specific TCRs reportedly target unmutated variant regions. Sampling captured repertoires only after the peak T cell response. At baseline, seropositivity was found in only six AZD1222 recipients.

Generated by immunoSEQ multiplex PCR, the TCRdb table keeps only in-frame clones and is missing some. The sample lists 110,000 to 150,000 clones; 80% to 90% were seen once. Germline V CDR1 and CDR2: SGHVS, FQNEAQ. With 1 base removed from V and 0 bases from J, the gap between germline ends came to 8 bases. This CDR3 contains 15 residues. The TCR was taken from an adult in good health. This sequence joins TRBV7-8 and TRBJ2-3; D gene unclear. Sequencing used peripheral blood, obtained on day 0 of AZD1222 vaccination. As DNA, the CDR3 is TGTGCCAGCAGCTTAGTGGCGACGAGCACAGATACGCAGTATTTT. It codes for CASSLVATSTDTQYF.